The rows below give T cell receptor beta chains drawn from one sample of a study of shared clonotypes between healthy human individuals. Sequencing used immunoSEQ multiplex PCR; TCRdb keeps in-frame clones, though not all of them. The sample lists roughly 400,000 clones; 96% were seen once. Material for sequencing was memory CD8+ T cells sorted from blood. Receptors were obtained from a man younger than 40 in good health. Each CDR3 is given with its conserved first and last residue. A D gene is named only where the DNA matches it firmly. Size tells how often a clone was seen (once, few, many) or the class of an expanded clone, and some rows leave it out.

abundance	d_gene	v_gene	j_gene	CDR3nt	CDR3aa
-	TRBD1	TRBV2	TRBJ1-5	TGTGCCAGCAGCGACGACAGGGCGGCTCAGCCCCAGCATTTT	CASSDDRAAQPQHF
-	-	TRBV25-1	TRBJ2-7	TGTGCCAGCAGCCAACCCCCCTCCGGGGAGCAGTACTTC	CASSQPPSGEQYF
once	TRBD2	TRBV19	TRBJ2-3	TGTGCCAGTAGTGTTGGACTAGGGACAGATACGCAGTATTTT	CASSVGLGTDTQYF
-	-	TRBV10-3	TRBJ2-7	TGTGCCATCAGTGAGGCGAACCGGGATCCCTACGAGCAGTACTTC	CAISEANRDPYEQYF
-	-	TRBV10-1	TRBJ1-1	TGCGCCAGCAGAGCGGGACGGAACACTGAAGCTTTCTTT	CASRAGRNTEAFF
-	-	TRBV5-1	TRBJ2-1	TGCGCCAGCAGCCCGGGGGATCGAAGCTCCTACAATGAGCAGTTCTTC	CASSPGDRSSYNEQFF
once	TRBD1	TRBV7-8	TRBJ2-3	TGTGCCAGCAGCACCTGGACAGGGGGCACAGATACGCAGTATTTT	CASSTWTGGTDTQYF
-	TRBD2	TRBV6-1	TRBJ2-1	TGTGCCAGCAGTGAAGCGGTCGGACTAGCCTACAATGAGCAGTTCTTC	CASSEAVGLAYNEQFF
-	-	TRBV7-9	TRBJ2-3	TGTGCCAGCAGCTTAACCCTAATCGCTACAGATACGCAGTATTTT	CASSLTLIATDTQYF
-	TRBD2	TRBV28	TRBJ2-1	TGTGCCAGCAGTGCCGGGACTAGCGGGCGTAGCTCCTACAATGAGCAGTTCTTC	CASSAGTSGRSSYNEQFF
-	-	TRBV30	TRBJ1-4	TGTGCCTGGAGTGGGGCAACTAATGAAAAACTGTTTTTT	CAWSGATNEKLFF
-	TRBD2	TRBV11-3	TRBJ2-7	TGTGCCAGCAGCTTAGAGCGGGGGTACGAGCAGTACTTC	CASSLERGYEQYF
-	TRBD2	TRBV6-6	TRBJ2-7	TGTGCCAGCACCGGACTAGCGGGAGTCTTAAGGTACGAGCAGTACTTC	CASTGLAGVLRYEQYF
-	-	TRBV15	TRBJ1-2	TGTGCCACCAGCCGACTACCACAGGGACTTAACTATGGCTACACCTTC	CATSRLPQGLNYGYTF
-	TRBD2	TRBV7-2	TRBJ2-7	TGTGCCAGCAGCTCGACTAGCGGGAGGCTCTACGAGCAGTACTTC	CASSSTSGRLYEQYF
-	TRBD1	TRBV6-5	TRBJ1-1	TGTGCCAGCAGACAAGACAGGGATTTAAAAGCTTTCTTT	CASRQDRDLKAFF
-	-	TRBV28	TRBJ1-4	TGTGCCAGCAGTTTACCCCAGGGGTCCGGCGAAAAACTGTTTTTT	CASSLPQGSGEKLFF
-	TRBD2	TRBV19	TRBJ2-7	TGTGCCAGTAGTATAGTAGCGGGAGGCGAGCAGTACTTC	CASSIVAGGEQYF
-	-	TRBV29-1	TRBJ1-5	TGCAGCGGGGGAGGGGCGGATCGGCCCCAGCATTTT	CSGGGADRPQHF
once	TRBD2	TRBV29-1	TRBJ2-1	TGCAGCGCATTTCTCTTAGCGGGGAACAATGAGCAGTTCTTC	CSAFLLAGNNEQFF
once	-	TRBV5-1	TRBJ2-6	TGCGCCAGCAGCTTAGGCGTCTCTGGGGCCAACGTCCTGACTTTC	CASSLGVSGANVLTF
-	TRBD1	TRBV13	TRBJ2-7	TGTGCCAGCAGCCTACTTAATTACCGGGACAGGGACTACGAGCAGTACTTC	CASSLLNYRDRDYEQYF
-	-	TRBV11-3	TRBJ2-7	TGTGCCAGCAGCCTACGGAAGCTCGTCTACGAGCAGTACTTC	CASSLRKLVYEQYF
-	-	TRBV2	TRBJ2-4	TGTGCCAGCAGTGAAGTCGGAGAGGCCAAAAACATTCAGTACTTC	CASSEVGEAKNIQYF
-	TRBD2	TRBV4-2	TRBJ2-7	TGTGCCAGCAGCCAAGTTCCTCCTGCGGGAGGGGGAGACGAGCAGTACTTC	CASSQVPPAGGGDEQYF
-	-	TRBV2	TRBJ2-2	TGTGCCAGCATGGTCACCGGGGAGCTGTTTTTT	CASMVTGELFF
-	-	TRBV30	TRBJ2-5	TGTGCCTGGAGTAACAGGGAGACCCAGTACTTC	CAWSNRETQYF
-	TRBD2	TRBV6-4	TRBJ2-1	TGTGCCAGCAGTGAGAGAGGGACTAGCGGGAGTCGTGAGCAGTTCTTC	CASSERGTSGSREQFF
-	-	TRBV5-1	TRBJ2-7	TGCGCCAGCAGCCGCGGTCGGGGGTCCAACTCGGAGAGCTCCTACGAGCAGTACTTC	CASSRGRGSNSESSYEQYF
-	-	TRBV30	TRBJ2-5	TGTGCCTGGAGTAGGCCCGCGGGTTCTTCAGAGACCCAGTACTTC	CAWSRPAGSSETQYF
-	-	TRBV7-2	TRBJ2-4	TGTGCCAGCAGCTTAGTCCGGACCGGTGGGGACATTCAGTACTTC	CASSLVRTGGDIQYF
-	-	TRBV4-2	TRBJ2-5	TGTGCCAGCAGCCGGGACGAAGTTTCCCAAGAGACCCAGTACTTC	CASSRDEVSQETQYF
-	-	TRBV29-1	TRBJ2-1	TGCAGCGTTGGTTTAGGGGCCAGCTCCTACAATGAGCAGTTCTTC	CSVGLGASSYNEQFF
once	-	TRBV6-1	TRBJ2-7	TGTGCCAGCAGCGACGAAGCGTCCTACGAGCAGTACTTC	CASSDEASYEQYF
once	TRBD1	TRBV6-5	TRBJ1-2	TGTGCCAGCACCGATACCTCGGGGACAGACTATGGCTACACCTTC	CASTDTSGTDYGYTF
-	-	TRBV5-1	TRBJ2-1	TGCGCCAGCAGCTGGTTTAAGTCAATTGAGCAGTTCTTC	CASSWFKSIEQFF
-	-	TRBV30	TRBJ1-5	TGTGCCTGGAGTGTCTCCGCAGGGCTAAATCAGCCCCAGCATTTT	CAWSVSAGLNQPQHF
once	-	TRBV5-1	TRBJ1-2	TGCGCCAGCAGCTTTTTAGCAGGGAATGGCTACACCTTC	CASSFLAGNGYTF
-	TRBD1	TRBV13	TRBJ2-7	TGTGCCAGCAGCTTAGGGTCGAGGGCTGCGACAGGGGTTCGGTACGAGCAGTACTTC	CASSLGSRAATGVRYEQYF
-	-	TRBV11-1	TRBJ1-1	TGTGCCAGCAGCTTAGTACCGCTCACTGAAGCTTTCTTT	CASSLVPLTEAFF
-	-	TRBV10-1	TRBJ2-1	TGCGCCAGCAGTCCGTCGACCAAGATAAACAATGAGCAGTTCTTC	CASSPSTKINNEQFF
-	TRBD2	TRBV11-2	TRBJ2-1	TGTGCCAGCAGCTTACTAGCGGGAGGGTACAATGAGCAGTTCTTC	CASSLLAGGYNEQFF
-	-	TRBV20-1	TRBJ2-3	TGCAGTGCTAGGTCTCCCGATACGCAGTATTTT	CSARSPDTQYF
-	-	TRBV19	TRBJ2-4	TGTGCCAGTGGACTGGCCCGAGCCAAAAACATTCAGTACTTC	CASGLARAKNIQYF
-	-	TRBV7-9	TRBJ2-5	TGTGCCAGCAGCTTAAGTGGGGTAGATACATATGAGACCCAGTACTTC	CASSLSGVDTYETQYF
-	-	TRBV29-1	TRBJ2-3	TGCAGGTTATCTCCGGTCGGGCAGCCGGCAGATACGCAGTATTTT	CRLSPVGQPADTQYF
once	-	TRBV11-3	TRBJ2-7	TGTGCCAGCAGCTTAGGAGGGGCCTTGGGCGAGCAGTACTTC	CASSLGGALGEQYF
once	-	TRBV11-2	TRBJ1-2	TGTGCCAGCAGCATACCGGCCAACTATGGCTACACCTTC	CASSIPANYGYTF
-	-	TRBV5-4	TRBJ1-3	TGTGCCAGCAGCCTGGACGGATTCCTCTCTGGAAACACCATATATTTT	CASSLDGFLSGNTIYF
-	-	TRBV5-1	TRBJ2-5	TGCGCCAGCAGCTTGGGCGGAGCTCAAGAGACCCAGTACTTC	CASSLGGAQETQYF
-	-	TRBV7-9	TRBJ1-6	TGTGCCAGCAGCTTGGAGTCGGGTCGCTCCTATAATTCACCCCTCCACTTT	CASSLESGRSYNSPLHF
-	TRBD1	TRBV2	TRBJ1-1	TGTGCCAGCAGAGCACAGGGGGTGATGAACACTGAAGCTTTCTTT	CASRAQGVMNTEAFF
-	-	TRBV7-8	TRBJ1-1	TGTGCCAGCAGCTTCGACTTATCGAACACTGAAGCTTTCTTT	CASSFDLSNTEAFF
-	-	TRBV7-9	TRBJ1-3	TGTGCCAGCAGCCCCGAGTGGTACTCTGGAAACACCATATATTTT	CASSPEWYSGNTIYF
-	TRBD2	TRBV27	TRBJ2-1	TGTGCCAGCAGTCTCTTAGGACTAGCGGGAGATACAAGCTCCTACAATGAGCAGTTCTTC	CASSLLGLAGDTSSYNEQFF
-	TRBD2	TRBV10-3	TRBJ2-7	TGTGCCATCAGTGACCCCAGGATACAGCGGGAGTCGGCCGAGCAGTACTTC	CAISDPRIQRESAEQYF
-	-	TRBV25-1	TRBJ2-1	TGTGCCAGCAGTGAGGGGGATGAGCAGTTCTTC	CASSEGDEQFF
-	-	TRBV19	TRBJ2-3	TGTGCCAGTAGTATGGGTCCACTGGGAAAACGACAAAGAGGGACGCAGTATTTT	CASSMGPLGKRQRGTQYF
-	TRBD2	TRBV5-4	TRBJ2-5	TGTGCCAGCAGCCCGACTAGCGGCCAAGAGACCCAGTACTTC	CASSPTSGQETQYF
-	-	TRBV11-3	TRBJ2-2	TGTGCCAGCAGCGCCGCCCGGACCACCGGGGAGCTGTTTTTT	CASSAARTTGELFF